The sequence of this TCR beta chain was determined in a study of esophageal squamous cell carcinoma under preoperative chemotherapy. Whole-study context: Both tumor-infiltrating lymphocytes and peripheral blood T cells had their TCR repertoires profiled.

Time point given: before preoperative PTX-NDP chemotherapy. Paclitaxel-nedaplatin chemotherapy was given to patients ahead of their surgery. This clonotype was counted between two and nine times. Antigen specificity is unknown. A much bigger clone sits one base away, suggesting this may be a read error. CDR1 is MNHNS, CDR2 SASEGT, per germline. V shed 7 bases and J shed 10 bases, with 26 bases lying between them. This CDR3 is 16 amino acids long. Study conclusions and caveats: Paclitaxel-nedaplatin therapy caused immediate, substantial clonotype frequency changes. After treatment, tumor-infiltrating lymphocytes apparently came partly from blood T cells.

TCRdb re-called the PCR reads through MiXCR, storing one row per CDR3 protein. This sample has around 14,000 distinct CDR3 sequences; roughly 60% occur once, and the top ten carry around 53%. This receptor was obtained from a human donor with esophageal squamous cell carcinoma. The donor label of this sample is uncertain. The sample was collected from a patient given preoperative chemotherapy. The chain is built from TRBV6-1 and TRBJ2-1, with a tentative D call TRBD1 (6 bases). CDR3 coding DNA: TGTGCCAGCACTCCTTTTTCTCAGGACAGCTCCTACGAGCAGTTCTTC. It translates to CASTPFSQDSSYEQFF.